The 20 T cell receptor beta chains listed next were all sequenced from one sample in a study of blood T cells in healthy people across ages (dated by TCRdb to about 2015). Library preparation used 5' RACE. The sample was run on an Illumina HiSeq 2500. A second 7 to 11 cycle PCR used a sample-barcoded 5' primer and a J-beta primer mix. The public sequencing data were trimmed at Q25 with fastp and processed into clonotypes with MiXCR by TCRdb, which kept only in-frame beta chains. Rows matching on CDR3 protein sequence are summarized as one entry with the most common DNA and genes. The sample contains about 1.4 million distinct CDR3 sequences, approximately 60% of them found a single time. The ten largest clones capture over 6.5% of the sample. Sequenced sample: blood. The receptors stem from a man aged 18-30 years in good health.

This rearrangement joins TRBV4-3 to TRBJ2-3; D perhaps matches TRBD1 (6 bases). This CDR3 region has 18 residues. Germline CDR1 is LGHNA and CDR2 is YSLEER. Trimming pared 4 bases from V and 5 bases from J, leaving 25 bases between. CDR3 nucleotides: TGCGCCAGCAGCCCGAGAGGGGCCCCCGGCGCAGGGGAAGATACGCAGTATTTT. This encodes CASSPRGAPGAGEDTQYF.

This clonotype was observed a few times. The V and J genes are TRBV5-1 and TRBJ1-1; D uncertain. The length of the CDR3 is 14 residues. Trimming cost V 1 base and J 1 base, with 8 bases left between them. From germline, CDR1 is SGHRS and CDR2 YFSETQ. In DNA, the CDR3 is TGCGCCAGCAGCTTGTTCCCAGGGAACACTGAAGCTTTCTTT. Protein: CASSLFPGNTEAFF. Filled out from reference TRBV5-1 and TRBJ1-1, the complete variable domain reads KAGVTQTPRYLIKTRGQQVTLSCSPISGHRSVSWYQQTPGQGLQFLFEYFSETQRNKGNFPGRFSGRQFSNSRSEMNVSTLELGDSALYLCASSLFPGNTEAFFGQGTRLTVV.

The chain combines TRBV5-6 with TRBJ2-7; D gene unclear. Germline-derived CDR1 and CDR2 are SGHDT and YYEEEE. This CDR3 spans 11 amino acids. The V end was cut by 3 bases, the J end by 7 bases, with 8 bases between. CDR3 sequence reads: CASSYLLEQYF. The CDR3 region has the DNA TGTGCCAGCAGCTATTTATTGGAGCAGTACTTC.

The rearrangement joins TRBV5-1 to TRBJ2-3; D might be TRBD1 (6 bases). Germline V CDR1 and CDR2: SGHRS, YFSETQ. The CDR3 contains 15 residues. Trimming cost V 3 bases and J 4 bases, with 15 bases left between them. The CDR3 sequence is CASSSYPQGPDTQYF. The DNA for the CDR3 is TGCGCCAGCAGCTCCTACCCTCAGGGGCCAGATACGCAGTATTTT.

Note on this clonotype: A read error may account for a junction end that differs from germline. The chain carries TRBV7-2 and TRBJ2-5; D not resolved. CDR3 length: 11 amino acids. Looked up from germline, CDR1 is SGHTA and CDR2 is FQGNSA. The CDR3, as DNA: TGTGCCAGCAGCCCACAAGAGACCCGGTACTTC. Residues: CASSPQETRYF.

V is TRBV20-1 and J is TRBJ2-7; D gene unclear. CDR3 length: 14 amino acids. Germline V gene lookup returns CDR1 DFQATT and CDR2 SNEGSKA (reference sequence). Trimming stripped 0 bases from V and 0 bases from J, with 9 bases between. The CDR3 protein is CSARDVQISYEQYF. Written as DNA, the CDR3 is TGCAGTGCTAGAGACGTACAGATCTCCTACGAGCAGTACTTC.

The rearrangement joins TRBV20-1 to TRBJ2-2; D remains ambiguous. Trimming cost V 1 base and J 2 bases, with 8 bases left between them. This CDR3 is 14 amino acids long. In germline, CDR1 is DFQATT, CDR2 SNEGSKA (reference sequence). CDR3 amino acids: CSARASVNTGELFF. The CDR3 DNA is TGCAGTGCTAGAGCTTCAGTAAACACCGGGGAGCTGTTTTTT.

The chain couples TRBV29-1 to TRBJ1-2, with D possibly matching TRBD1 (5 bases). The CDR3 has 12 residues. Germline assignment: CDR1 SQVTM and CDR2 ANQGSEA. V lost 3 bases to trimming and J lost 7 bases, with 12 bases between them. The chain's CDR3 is CSVDRGLSGYTF. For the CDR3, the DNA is TGCAGCGTTGATCGGGGGTTGTCTGGCTACACCTTC.

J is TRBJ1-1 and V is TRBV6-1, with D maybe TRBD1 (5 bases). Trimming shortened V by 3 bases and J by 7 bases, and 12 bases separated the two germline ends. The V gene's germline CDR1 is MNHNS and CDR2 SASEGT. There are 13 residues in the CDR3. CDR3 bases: TGTGCCAGCAGTGACGCCGGGACCATTGAAGCTTTCTTT. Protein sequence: CASSDAGTIEAFF.

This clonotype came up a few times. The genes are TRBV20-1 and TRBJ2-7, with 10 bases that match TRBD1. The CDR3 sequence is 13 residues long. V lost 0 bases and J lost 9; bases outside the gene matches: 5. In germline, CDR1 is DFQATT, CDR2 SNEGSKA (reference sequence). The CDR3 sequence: CSAREGQGRSQYF. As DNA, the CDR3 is TGCAGTGCTAGAGAGGGACAGGGGCGGTCGCAGTACTTC.

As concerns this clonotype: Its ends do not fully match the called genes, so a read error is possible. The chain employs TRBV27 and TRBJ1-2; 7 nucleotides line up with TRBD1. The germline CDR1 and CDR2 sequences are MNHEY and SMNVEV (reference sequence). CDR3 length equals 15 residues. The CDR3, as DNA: TGTGCCAGCAGGACAGGGATCCTAACTAACTGTGGCTACACCTTC. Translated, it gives CASRTGILTNCGYTF.

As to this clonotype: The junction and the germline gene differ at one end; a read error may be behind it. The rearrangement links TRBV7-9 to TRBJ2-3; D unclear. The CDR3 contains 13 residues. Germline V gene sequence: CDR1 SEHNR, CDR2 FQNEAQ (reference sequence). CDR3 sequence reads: CASSLGSLDTQYF. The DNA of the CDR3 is TGCGCCAGCAGCTTGGGGTCACTTGATACGCAGTATTTT.

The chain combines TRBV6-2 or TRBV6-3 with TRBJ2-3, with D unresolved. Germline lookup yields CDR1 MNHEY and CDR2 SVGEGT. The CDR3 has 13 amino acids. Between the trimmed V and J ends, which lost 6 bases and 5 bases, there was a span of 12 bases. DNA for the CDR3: TGTGCCAGCAGCCTGGCGAGACAAGATACGCAGTATTTT. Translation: CASSLARQDTQYF.

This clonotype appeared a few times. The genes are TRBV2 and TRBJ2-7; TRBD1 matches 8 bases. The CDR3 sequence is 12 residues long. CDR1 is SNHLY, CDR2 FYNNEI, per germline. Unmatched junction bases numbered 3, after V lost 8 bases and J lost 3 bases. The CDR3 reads CASEGQVYEQYF. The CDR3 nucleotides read TGTGCCAGCGAGGGACAGGTCTACGAGCAGTACTTC. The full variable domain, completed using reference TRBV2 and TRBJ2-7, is EPEVTQTPSHQVTQMGQEVILRCVPISNHLYFYWYRQILGQKVEFLVSFYNNEISEKSEIFDDQFSVERPDGSNFTLKIRSTKLEDSAMYFCASEGQVYEQYFGPGTRLTVT.

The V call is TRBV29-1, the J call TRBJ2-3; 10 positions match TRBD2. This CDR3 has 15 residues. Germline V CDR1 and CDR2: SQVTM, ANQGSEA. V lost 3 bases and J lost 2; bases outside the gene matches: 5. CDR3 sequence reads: CSVEVAGGTTDTQYF. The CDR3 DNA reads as TGCAGCGTTGAGGTAGCGGGGGGTACCACAGATACGCAGTATTTT.

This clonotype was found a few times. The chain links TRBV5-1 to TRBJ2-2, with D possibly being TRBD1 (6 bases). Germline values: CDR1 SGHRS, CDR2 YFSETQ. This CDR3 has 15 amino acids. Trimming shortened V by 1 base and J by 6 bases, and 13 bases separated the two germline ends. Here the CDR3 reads CASSLLSGAPGELFF. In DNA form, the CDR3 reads TGCGCCAGCAGCTTGTTGTCAGGGGCTCCCGGGGAGCTGTTTTTT.

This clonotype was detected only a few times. CDR3 sequence (DNA): TGTGCCACCAGCAGAAAGGTGGGGGAGGGTTCACCCCTCCACTTT. It encodes CATSRKVGEGSPLHF. J is TRBJ1-6 and V is TRBV15, with D perhaps TRBD1 (5 bases). The ends were cut back, 2 bases at V and 9 bases at J, with 14 bases in the middle. CDR1 is LNHNV, CDR2 YYDKDF, per germline (reference sequence). The CDR3 extends over 15 amino acids.

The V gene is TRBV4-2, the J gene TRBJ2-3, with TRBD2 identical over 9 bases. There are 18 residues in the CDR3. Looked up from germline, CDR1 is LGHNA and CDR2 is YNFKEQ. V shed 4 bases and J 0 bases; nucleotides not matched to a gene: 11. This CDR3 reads CASSPGLASILSTDTQYF. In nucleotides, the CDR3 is TGTGCCAGCAGCCCGGGACTAGCCAGCATTCTTAGCACAGATACGCAGTATTTT.

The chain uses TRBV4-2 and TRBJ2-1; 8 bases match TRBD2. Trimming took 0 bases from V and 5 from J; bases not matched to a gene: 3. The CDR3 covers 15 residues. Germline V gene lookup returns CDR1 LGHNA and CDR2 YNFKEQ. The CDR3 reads CASSQERAGDNEQFF. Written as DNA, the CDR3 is TGTGCCAGCAGCCAAGAACGAGCGGGAGACAATGAGCAGTTCTTC.

This chain's CDR3 is CASLGLEREYPLAKNIQYF. CDR3 bases: TGTGCCAGCCTGGGTTTGGAACGGGAGTATCCCCTTGCCAAAAACATTCAGTACTTC. This chain links TRBV2 with TRBJ2-4; possibly TRBD2 for D (6 bases). The CDR3 has 19 amino acids. With 8 bases removed from V and 1 base from J, the gap between germline ends came to 27 bases. Looked up from germline, CDR1 is SNHLY and CDR2 is FYNNEI.